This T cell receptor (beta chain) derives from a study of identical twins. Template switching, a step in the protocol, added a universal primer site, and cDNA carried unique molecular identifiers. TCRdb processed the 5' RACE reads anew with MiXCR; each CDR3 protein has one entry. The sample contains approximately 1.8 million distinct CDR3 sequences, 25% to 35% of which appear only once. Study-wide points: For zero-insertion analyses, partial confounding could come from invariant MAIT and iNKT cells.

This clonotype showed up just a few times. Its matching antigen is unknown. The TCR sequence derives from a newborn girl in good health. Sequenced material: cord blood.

The CDR3 DNA is TGCAGTGCATACCCTAGCGGGAGGGCCGGAGATACGCAGTATTTT. Translation gives CSAYPSGRAGDTQYF. The gene calls are TRBV20-1 and TRBJ2-3; 12 bases agree with TRBD2. The length of the CDR3 is 15 residues. Trimming took 6 bases from V and 5 from J; bases not matched to a gene: 9. Germline lookup yields CDR1 DFQATT and CDR2 SNEGSKA (reference sequence).